This TCR beta chain was captured by sequencing in a study of blood T cells in healthy people across ages. A second PCR, run for about 7 to 12 cycles, used a sample-barcoded 5' primer plus a J-beta primer mix. TCRdb independently ran MiXCR on the 5' RACE reads; one entry per CDR3 protein. The table shows some 1.5 million distinct CDR3 sequences, with 28% occurring only once. Losses at the gene ends were 5 bases for V and 4 bases for J; bases not matched to a gene: 20. The CDR3 is 19 amino acids. The sequence was obtained from a woman aged 30 to 39 in good health. This chain links TRBV12-3 or TRBV12-4 with TRBJ2-5; 9 bases are shared with TRBD2. The sequenced sample consisted of blood. The CDR3 DNA is TGTGCCAGCAGTCTTTGGGGAGCGGGGGGCTCAGGCTGGCTAGAGACCCAGTACTTC. The encoded protein is CASSLWGAGGSGWLETQYF.